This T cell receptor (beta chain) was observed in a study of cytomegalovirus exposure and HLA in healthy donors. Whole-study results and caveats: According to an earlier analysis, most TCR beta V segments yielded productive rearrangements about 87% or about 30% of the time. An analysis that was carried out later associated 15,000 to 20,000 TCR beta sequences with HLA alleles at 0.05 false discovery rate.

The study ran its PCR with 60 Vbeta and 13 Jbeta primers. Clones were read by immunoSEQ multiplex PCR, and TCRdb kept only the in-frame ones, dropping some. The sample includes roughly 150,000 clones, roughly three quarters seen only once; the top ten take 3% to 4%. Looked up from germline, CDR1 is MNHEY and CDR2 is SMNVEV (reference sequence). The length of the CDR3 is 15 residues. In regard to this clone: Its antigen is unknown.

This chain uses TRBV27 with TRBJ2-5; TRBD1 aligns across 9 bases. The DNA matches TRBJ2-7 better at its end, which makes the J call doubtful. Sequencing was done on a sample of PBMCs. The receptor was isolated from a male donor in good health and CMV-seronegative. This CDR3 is CASSLIGTGTYEQYF. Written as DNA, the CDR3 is TGTGCCAGCAGTTTAATCGGGACAGGGACCTACGAGCAGTACTTC.